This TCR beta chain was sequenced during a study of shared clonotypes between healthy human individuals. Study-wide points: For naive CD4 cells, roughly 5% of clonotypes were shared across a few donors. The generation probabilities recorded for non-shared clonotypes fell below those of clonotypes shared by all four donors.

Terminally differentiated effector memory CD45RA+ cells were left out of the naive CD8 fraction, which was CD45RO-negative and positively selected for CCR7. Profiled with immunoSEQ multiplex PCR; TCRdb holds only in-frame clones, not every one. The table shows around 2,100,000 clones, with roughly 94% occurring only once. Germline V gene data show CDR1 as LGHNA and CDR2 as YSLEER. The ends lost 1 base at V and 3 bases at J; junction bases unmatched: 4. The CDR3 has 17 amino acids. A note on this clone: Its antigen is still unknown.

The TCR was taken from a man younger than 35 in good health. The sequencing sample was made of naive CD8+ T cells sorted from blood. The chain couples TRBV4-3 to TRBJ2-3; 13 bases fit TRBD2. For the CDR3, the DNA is TGCGCCAGCAGCCAAGTCGGACTAGCGGGAGAGACAGATACGCAGTATTTT. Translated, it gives CASSQVGLAGETDTQYF.